The clone carrying this T cell receptor (beta chain) has only a few counts. These data originate in a study of blood T cell repertoires in COVID-19. Study background: Acute-phase and convalescent COVID-19 samples originated in the United States, Italy and Spain. PBMCs, B-cell-depleted T cells, or T cells provided the cDNA or gDNA that made up the material.

Original methodology: For nucleated cells, counts were estimated from reference gene primer amplification. TCRdb's copy holds only in-frame clones and misses some; the assay was immunoSEQ multiplex PCR. From that table come the V and J calls and clone size; the DNA was used to work out D and trimming. The repertoire holds some 120,000 clones, with around nine tenths as singletons. CDR1 is SGHTA and CDR2 is FQGNSA in the germline V gene. This CDR3 has 13 residues. V shed 1 base, J shed 7 bases, and the junction held 3 bases outside the gene matches. The source is a man aged 50-60 years with acute or convalescent COVID-19. The rearrangement uses TRBV7-2 and TRBJ1-2, with TRBD1 matching 7 bases. Material for sequencing was peripheral blood. In nucleotides, the CDR3 is TGTGCCAGCAGCTTAGAGGGGGCAAGTGGCTACACCTTC. As protein: CASSLEGASGYTF.